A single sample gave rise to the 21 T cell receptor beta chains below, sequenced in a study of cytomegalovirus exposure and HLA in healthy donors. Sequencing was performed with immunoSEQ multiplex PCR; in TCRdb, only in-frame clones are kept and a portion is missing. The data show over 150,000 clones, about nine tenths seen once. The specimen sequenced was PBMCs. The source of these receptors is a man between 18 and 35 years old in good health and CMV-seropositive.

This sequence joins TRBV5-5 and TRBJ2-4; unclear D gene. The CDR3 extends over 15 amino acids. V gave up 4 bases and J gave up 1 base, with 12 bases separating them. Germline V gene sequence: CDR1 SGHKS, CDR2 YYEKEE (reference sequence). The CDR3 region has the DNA TGTGCCAGCAGCCCCAATTATCGGGCCAAAAACATTCAGTACTTC. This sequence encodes CASSPNYRAKNIQYF.

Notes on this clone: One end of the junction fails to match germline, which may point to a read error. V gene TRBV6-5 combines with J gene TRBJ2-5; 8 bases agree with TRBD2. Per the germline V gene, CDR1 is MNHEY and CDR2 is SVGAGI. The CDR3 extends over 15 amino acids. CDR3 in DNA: TGTGCCAGTAGTTCACTCAGCGGGAGTACTGAGACCCAGTACTTC. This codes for CASSSLSGSTETQYF.

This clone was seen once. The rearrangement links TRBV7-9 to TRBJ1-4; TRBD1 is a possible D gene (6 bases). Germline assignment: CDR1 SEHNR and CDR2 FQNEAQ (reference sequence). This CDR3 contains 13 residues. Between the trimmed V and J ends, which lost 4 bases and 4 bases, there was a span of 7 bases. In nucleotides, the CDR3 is TGTGCCAGCAGCTCACAGGGTAATGAAAAACTGTTTTTT. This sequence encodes CASSSQGNEKLFF.

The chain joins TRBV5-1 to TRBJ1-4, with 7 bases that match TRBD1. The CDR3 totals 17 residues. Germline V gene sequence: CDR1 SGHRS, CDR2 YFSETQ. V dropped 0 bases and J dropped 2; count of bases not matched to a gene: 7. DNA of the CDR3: TGCGCCAGCAGCTTGGGCGTATCGGGACAGACTAATGAAAAACTGTTTTTT. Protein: CASSLGVSGQTNEKLFF.

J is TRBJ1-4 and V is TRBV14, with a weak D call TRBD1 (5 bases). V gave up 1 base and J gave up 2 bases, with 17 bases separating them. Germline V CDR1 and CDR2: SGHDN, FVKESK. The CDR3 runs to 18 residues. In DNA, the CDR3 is TGTGCCAGCAGCCAAGCAATTGGGACTTCAAGGACTAATGAAAAACTGTTTTTT. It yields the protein CASSQAIGTSRTNEKLFF.

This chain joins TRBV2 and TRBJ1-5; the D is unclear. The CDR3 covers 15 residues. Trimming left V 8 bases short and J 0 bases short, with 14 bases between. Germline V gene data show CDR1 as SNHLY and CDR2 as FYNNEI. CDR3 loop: CASGLGGISNQPQHF. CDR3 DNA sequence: TGTGCCAGCGGACTCGGAGGGATTAGCAATCAGCCCCAGCATTTT.

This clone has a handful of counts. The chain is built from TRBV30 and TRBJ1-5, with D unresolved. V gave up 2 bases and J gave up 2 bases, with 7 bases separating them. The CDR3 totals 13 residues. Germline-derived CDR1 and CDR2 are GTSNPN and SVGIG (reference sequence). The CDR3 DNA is TGTGCCTGGAGTACACAAGGCAATCAGCCCCAGCATTTT. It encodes CAWSTQGNQPQHF.

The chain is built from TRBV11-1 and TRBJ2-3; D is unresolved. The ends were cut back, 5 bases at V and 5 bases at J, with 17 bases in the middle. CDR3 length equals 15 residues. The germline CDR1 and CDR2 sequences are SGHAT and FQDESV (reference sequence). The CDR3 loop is CASSKTVLTGDTQYF. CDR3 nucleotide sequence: TGTGCCAGCAGCAAAACGGTTCTAACCGGAGATACGCAGTATTTT.

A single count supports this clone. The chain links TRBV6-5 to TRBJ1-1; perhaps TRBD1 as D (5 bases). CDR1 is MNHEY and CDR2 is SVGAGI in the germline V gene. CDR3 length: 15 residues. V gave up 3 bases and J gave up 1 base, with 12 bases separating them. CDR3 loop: CASSYYDSKNTEAFF. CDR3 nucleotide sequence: TGTGCCAGCAGTTATTATGACAGTAAGAACACTGAAGCTTTCTTT.

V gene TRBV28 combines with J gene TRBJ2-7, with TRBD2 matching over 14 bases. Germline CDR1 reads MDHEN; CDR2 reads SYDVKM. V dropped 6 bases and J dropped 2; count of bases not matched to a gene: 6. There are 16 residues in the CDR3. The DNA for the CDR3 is TGTGCCAGCAGGGCCGGGACTAGCGGGAGCCCCTACGAGCAGTACTTC. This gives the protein CASRAGTSGSPYEQYF. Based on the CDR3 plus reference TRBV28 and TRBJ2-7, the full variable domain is DVKVTQSSRYLVKRTGEKVFLECVQDMDHENMFWYRQDPGLGLRLIYFSYDVKMKEKGDIPEGYSVSREKKERFSLILESASTNQTSMYLCASRAGTSGSPYEQYFGPGTRLTVT.

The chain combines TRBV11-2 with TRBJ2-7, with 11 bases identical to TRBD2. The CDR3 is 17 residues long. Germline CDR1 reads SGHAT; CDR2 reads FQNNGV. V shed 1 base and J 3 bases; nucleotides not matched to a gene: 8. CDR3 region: CASSLVPPGTSGYEQYF. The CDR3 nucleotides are TGTGCCAGCAGCTTAGTGCCGCCCGGGACTAGCGGCTACGAGCAGTACTTC.

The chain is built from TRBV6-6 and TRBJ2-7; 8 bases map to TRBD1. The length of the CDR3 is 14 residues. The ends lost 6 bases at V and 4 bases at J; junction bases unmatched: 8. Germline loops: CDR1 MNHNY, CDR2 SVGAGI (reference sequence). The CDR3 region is CASRLQGVVYEQYF. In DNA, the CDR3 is TGTGCCAGCAGATTACAGGGGGTCGTTTACGAGCAGTACTTC.

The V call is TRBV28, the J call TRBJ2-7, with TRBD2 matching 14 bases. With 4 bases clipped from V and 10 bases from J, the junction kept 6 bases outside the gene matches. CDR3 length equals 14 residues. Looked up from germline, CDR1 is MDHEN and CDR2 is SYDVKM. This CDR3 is CASSSGLAGEDQYF. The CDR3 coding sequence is TGTGCCAGCAGTTCGGGACTAGCGGGAGAGGATCAGTACTTC. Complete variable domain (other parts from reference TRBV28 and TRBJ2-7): DVKVTQSSRYLVKRTGEKVFLECVQDMDHENMFWYRQDPGLGLRLIYFSYDVKMKEKGDIPEGYSVSREKKERFSLILESASTNQTSMYLCASSSGLAGEDQYFGPGTRLTVT.

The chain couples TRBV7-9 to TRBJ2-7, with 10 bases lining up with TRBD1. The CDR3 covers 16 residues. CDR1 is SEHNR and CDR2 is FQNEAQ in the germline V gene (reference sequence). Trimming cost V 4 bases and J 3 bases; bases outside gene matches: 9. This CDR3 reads CASSSPDRGYNYEQYF. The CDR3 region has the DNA TGTGCCAGCAGCTCGCCGGACAGGGGGTATAACTACGAGCAGTACTTC.

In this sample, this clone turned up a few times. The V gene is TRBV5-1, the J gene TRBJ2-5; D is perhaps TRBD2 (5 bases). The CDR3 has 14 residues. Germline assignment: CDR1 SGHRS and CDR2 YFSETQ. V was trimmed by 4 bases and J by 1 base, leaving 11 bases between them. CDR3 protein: CASSTGVSQETQYF. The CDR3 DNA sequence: TGCGCCAGCAGCACCGGGGTTTCCCAAGAGACCCAGTACTTC. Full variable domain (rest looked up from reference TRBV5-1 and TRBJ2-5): KAGVTQTPRYLIKTRGQQVTLSCSPISGHRSVSWYQQTPGQGLQFLFEYFSETQRNKGNFPGRFSGRQFSNSRSEMNVSTLELGDSALYLCASSTGVSQETQYFGPGTRLLVL.

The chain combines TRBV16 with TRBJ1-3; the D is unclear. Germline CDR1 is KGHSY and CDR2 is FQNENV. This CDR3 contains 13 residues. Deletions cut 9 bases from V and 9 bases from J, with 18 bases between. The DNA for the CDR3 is TGTGCCAGTAGACCCCGGGTAGTTCCCACCATATATTTT. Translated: CASRPRVVPTIYF. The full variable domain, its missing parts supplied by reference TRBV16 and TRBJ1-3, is GEEVAQTPKHLVRGEGQKAKLYCAPIKGHSYVFWYQQVLKNEFKFLISFQNENVFDETGMPKERFSAKCLPNSPCSLEIQATKLEDSAVYFCASRPRVVPTIYFGEGSWLTVV.

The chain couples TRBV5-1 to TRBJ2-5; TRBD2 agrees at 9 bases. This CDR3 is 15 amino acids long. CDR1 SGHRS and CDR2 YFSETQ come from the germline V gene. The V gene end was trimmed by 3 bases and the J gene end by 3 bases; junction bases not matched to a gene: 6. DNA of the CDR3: TGCGCCAGCAGCTGGGCGACTAGCGGAGAAGAGACCCAGTACTTC. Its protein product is CASSWATSGEETQYF.

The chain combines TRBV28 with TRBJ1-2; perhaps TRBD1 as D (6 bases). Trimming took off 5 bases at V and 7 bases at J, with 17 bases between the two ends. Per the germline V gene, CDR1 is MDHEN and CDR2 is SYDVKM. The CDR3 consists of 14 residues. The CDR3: CASSRRQAVGGYTF. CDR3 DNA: TGTGCCAGCAGTCGCCGACAGGCAGTTGGTGGCTACACCTTC.

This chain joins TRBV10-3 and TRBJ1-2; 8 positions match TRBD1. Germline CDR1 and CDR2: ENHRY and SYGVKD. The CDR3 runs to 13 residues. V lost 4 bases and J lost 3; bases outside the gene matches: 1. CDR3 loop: CAISADRDYGYTF. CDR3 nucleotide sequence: TGTGCCATCAGTGCGGACAGGGACTATGGCTACACCTTC.

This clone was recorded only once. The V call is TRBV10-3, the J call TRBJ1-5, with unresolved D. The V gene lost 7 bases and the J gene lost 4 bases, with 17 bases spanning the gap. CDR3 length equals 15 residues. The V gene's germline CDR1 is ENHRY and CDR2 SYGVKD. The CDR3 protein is CAIIQAQRRNQPQHF. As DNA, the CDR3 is TGTGCCATCATCCAGGCTCAAAGGAGGAATCAGCCCCAGCATTTT.

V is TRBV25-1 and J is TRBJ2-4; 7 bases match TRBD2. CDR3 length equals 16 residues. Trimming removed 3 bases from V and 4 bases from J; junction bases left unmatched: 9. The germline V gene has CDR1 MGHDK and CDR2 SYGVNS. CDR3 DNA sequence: TGTGCCAGCAGTGAGTTCGTTGTGGGAGGGAAAAACATTCAGTACTTC. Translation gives CASSEFVVGGKNIQYF.